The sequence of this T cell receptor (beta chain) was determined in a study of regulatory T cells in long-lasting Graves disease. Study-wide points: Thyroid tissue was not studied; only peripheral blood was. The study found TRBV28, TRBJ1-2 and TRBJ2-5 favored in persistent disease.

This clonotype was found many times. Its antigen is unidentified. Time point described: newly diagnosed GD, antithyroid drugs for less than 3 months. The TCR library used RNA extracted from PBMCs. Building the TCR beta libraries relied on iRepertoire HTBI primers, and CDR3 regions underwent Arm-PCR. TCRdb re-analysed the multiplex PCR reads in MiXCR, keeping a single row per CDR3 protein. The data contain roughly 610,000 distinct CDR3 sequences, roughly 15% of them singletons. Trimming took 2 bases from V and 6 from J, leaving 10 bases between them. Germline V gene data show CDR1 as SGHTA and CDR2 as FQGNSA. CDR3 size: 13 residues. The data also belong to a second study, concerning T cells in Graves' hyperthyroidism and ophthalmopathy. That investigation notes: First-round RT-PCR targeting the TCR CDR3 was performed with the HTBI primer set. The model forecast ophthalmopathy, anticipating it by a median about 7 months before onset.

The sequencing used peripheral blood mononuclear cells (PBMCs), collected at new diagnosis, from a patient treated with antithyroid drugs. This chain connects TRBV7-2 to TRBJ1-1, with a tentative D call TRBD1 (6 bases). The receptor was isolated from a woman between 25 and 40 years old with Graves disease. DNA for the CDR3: TGTGCCAGCAGCTTAAGGGACACCGCTGAAGCTTTCTTT. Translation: CASSLRDTAEAFF.